The clone carrying this TCR beta chain showed up just a few times. This entry comes from a study of blood T cell repertoires in COVID-19. This CDR3 spans 18 amino acids. Trimming cost V 7 bases and J 0 bases; bases outside gene matches: 11. Germline-derived CDR1 and CDR2 are LNHDA and SQIVND (reference sequence). TCRdb's table, derived via immunoSEQ multiplex PCR, lists solely in-frame clones and lacks some. Among some 130,000 clones listed, around 79% were seen once. The clonotype comes from a man aged 60 to 75 with acute or convalescent COVID-19. The chain joins TRBV19 to TRBJ2-6, with 8 bases fitting TRBD1. Sequenced sample: peripheral blood. This CDR3 is CASTPRGQGPSGANVLTF. The CDR3 DNA is TGTGCCAGTACCCCTCGCGGACAGGGACCCTCTGGGGCCAACGTCCTGACTTTC. The full variable domain, its missing parts supplied by reference TRBV19 and TRBJ2-6, is DGGITQSPKYLFRKEGQNVTLSCEQNLNHDAMYWYRQDPGQGLRLIYYSQIVNDFQKGDIAEGYSVSREKKESFPLTVTSAQKNPTAFYLCASTPRGQGPSGANVLTFGAGSRLTVL.